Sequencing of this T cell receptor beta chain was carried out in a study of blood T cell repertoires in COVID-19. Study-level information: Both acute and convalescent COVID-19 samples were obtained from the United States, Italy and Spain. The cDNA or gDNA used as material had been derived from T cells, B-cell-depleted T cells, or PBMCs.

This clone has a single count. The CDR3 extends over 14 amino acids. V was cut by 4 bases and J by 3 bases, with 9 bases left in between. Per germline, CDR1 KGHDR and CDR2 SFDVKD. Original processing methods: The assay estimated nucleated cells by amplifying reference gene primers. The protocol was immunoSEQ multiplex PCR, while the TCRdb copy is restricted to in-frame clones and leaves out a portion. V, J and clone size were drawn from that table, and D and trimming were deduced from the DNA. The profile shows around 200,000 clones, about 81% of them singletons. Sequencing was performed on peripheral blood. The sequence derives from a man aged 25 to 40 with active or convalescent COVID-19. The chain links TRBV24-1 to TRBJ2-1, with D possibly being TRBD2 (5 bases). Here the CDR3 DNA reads TGTGCCACCAGTGAAACACTAGTCTACAATGAGCAGTTCTTC. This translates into CATSETLVYNEQFF.